This TCR beta chain was recorded in a study of T cells expressing NK-cell markers. Study findings and constraints: In roughly 6 donors, dominant CD3+CD56+NKG2C+ clones formed roughly 1.0-7.5% of CD8+ cells. HCMV specificity of the expanded NKG2C+ T cell clones was not established.

Comment on this clonotype: What it binds is unknown.

TCRdb re-analyzed the 5' RACE reads; it lists each CDR3 protein once, without DNA. The sample data list 150,000 to 170,000 distinct CDR3 sequences. The CDR3 runs 13 residues. Germline-derived CDR1 and CDR2 are MGHRA and YSYEKL. The source is a woman aged 45-65 years in good health. This chain joins TRBV4-1 and TRBJ2-5; absent DNA, TCRdb's TRBD1 call cannot be checked. Sequencing input: blood T cells: a sorted CD56 or NKG2C T cell subset, CD4+ or CD8+ T cells, or bulk PBMC T cells (not recorded which). Here the CDR3 reads CASSQDRAETQYF.